Presented here are 2 T cell receptor beta chains from one specimen sequenced in a study of blood T cell repertoires in COVID-19. Profiled with immunoSEQ multiplex PCR; TCRdb holds only in-frame clones, not every one. The sample shows 35,000 to 45,000 clones, about 88% of them seen only once. The material sequenced was peripheral blood. The receptors derive from a man aged 65-85 years with active COVID-19.

The chain links TRBV29-1 to TRBJ2-2, with D possibly being TRBD1 (6 bases). CDR1 is SQVTM and CDR2 is ANQGSEA in the germline V gene. Trimming pared 4 bases from V and 7 bases from J, leaving 10 bases between. This CDR3 contains 12 residues. The CDR3 nucleotides read TGCAGCGTTGCCAGGGGCGGCGGGGAGCTGTTTTTT. This translates into CSVARGGGELFF.

The chain is built from TRBV2 and TRBJ1-2; 7 positions match TRBD1. Germline lookup yields CDR1 SNHLY and CDR2 FYNNEI. The trim removed 2 bases at V and 4 bases at J, leaving 7 bases unmatched. This CDR3 region has 15 residues. CDR3 coding DNA: TGTGCCAGCAGTGAAACACAGGGGTCGGCCTATGGCTACACCTTC. It specifies CASSETQGSAYGYTF. The entire variable domain, with the rest obtained from reference TRBV2 and TRBJ1-2, is as follows: EPEVTQTPSHQVTQMGQEVILRCVPISNHLYFYWYRQILGQKVEFLVSFYNNEISEKSEIFDDQFSVERPDGSNFTLKIRSTKLEDSAMYFCASSETQGSAYGYTFGSGTRLTVV.